The rows below give T cell receptor beta chains drawn from one sample of a study of T cells in Graves' hyperthyroidism and ophthalmopathy. A single record per CDR3 protein comes from TCRdb applying MiXCR to the multiplex PCR reads. Among roughly 500,000 distinct CDR3 sequences, about 45% were seen once, and the ten largest hold 35% to 50%. The specimen was peripheral blood or thyroid tissue (not recorded which). Receptors originate from an adult woman with Graves' disease, either hyperthyroidism or ophthalmopathy (not recorded which). The CDR3 runs from the conserved cysteine through the conserved F or W. A D gene is named only where the DNA matches it firmly. For some rows the clone size is stated as once, few or many, or as a class when expanded; others skip it.

>TRBV6-2/TRBV6-3|NA|TRBJ2-5|NA
TGTGCCAGCAGTTACGGTTCGGAGACCCAGTACTTC
CASSYGSETQYF
>TRBV10-3|NA|TRBJ2-6|NA
TGTGCCATCAGTGAGTCCTGGGGGAGACCACCTGGGGCCAACGTCCTGACTTTC
CAISESWGRPPGANVLTF
>TRBV7-8|many|TRBJ1-6|NA
TGTGCCAGCAGCTTAGTGGCGAATTCACCCCTCCACTTT
CASSLVANSPLHF
>TRBV29-1|NA|TRBJ2-7|TRBD1
TGCAGCGCTGAGCCCCGGGACAGCGTCACCTACGAGCAGTACTTC
CSAEPRDSVTYEQYF
>TRBV7-9|NA|TRBJ2-2|TRBD1
TGTGCCAGCAGCCCCGGGACAGGCGGGGAGCTGTTTTTT
CASSPGTGGELFF
>TRBV10-3|NA|TRBJ1-5|NA
TGTGCCATCAAGGCATCAAGTTCGGCAGGGGATCAGCCCCAGCATTTT
CAIKASSSAGDQPQHF
>TRBV6-5|few|TRBJ2-7|TRBD1
TGTGCCAGCAGTTTCTCGACAGGGGGGACCTACGAGCAGTACTTC
CASSFSTGGTYEQYF
>TRBV29-1|many|TRBJ1-2|NA
TGCAGCGTTGAAGAGTACAGGAGCTATGGCTACACCTTC
CSVEEYRSYGYTF
>TRBV2|NA|TRBJ2-7|NA
TGTGCCAGCCAAATCAGATCCTACGAGCAGTACTTC
CASQIRSYEQYF
>TRBV4-3|many|TRBJ1-1|NA
TGCGCCAGCAGCCCAGGAGGCACGATGAACACTGAAGCTTTCTTT
CASSPGGTMNTEAFF
>TRBV12-3/TRBV12-4|few|TRBJ2-5|TRBD2
TGTGCCAGCAGTAGACTAGCGGGAGGCCAAGAGACCCAGTACTTC
CASSRLAGGQETQYF